A selection of T cell receptor beta chains follows, all from one sample in a study of monozygotic twins with inflammatory bowel disease. Reanalyzing the 5' RACE reads, TCRdb keeps one entry per CDR3 protein, without DNA. The repertoire table contains about 160,000 distinct CDR3 sequences. Sequencing was carried out using blood. The receptors here all came from a human donor with ulcerative colitis or Crohn's disease, or a healthy co-twin of an affected twin (not recorded which). The CDR3 runs from the conserved cysteine through the conserved F or W.

CDR3	J	V
CASSQGFKNWETQYF	TRBJ2-5	TRBV4-2
CASSLWTGGSSYNSPLHF	TRBJ1-6	TRBV5-1
CAISPGYPEAFF	TRBJ1-1	TRBV10-3
CASSPEAGLHEQYF	TRBJ2-7	TRBV18
CASSYSSPSNYGYTF	TRBJ1-2	TRBV6-5
CSVEMRGFGYTF	TRBJ1-2	TRBV29-1
CASNGKWDTEAFF	TRBJ1-1	TRBV6-5
CAISGTVMGSPLHF	TRBJ1-6	TRBV10-3
CASQQGAFEKLFF	TRBJ1-4	TRBV10-3
CSARGSTDTQYF	TRBJ2-3	TRBV20-1
CAISEIGEDEQFF	TRBJ2-1	TRBV10-3
CASSYDRAFSYEQYF	TRBJ2-7	TRBV5-6
CATQQAASQPQHF	TRBJ1-5	TRBV6-9
CASSLGRPASTDTQYF	TRBJ2-3	TRBV5-1
CATQGQGNTEAFF	TRBJ1-1	TRBV10-3
CSARDGRAYEQYF	TRBJ2-7	TRBV20-1
CSAQGVPEAFF	TRBJ1-1	TRBV29-1
CSARVTSYYEQYF	TRBJ2-7	TRBV20-1
CASSLSTGQGVREQYF	TRBJ2-7	TRBV27
CAISQQGPEAFF	TRBJ1-1	TRBV10-3
CASNSGEKLFF	TRBJ1-4	TRBV7-9
CASSEGLRGVGDTQYF	TRBJ2-3	TRBV11-2
CSARPETGYLHTEAFF	TRBJ1-1	TRBV20-1
CASSQKRAEGLSYEQYF	TRBJ2-7	TRBV14
CASSLVERGQPQHF	TRBJ1-5	TRBV5-1
CASSLGAGAHEQYF	TRBJ2-7	TRBV5-1
CASSLPGYRESQYF	TRBJ2-3	TRBV6-2/TRBV6-3
CSARGSSSSYNEQFF	TRBJ2-1	TRBV20-1
CAISGTAGGPGELFF	TRBJ2-2	TRBV10-3
CASSFVQGGAYGYTF	TRBJ1-2	TRBV27
CAISRTSGTSTDTQYF	TRBJ2-3	TRBV10-3
CASTLDGLLKTQYF	TRBJ2-5	TRBV7-2
CASSLTSVGTEAFF	TRBJ1-1	TRBV5-1
CSASGGSRETQYF	TRBJ2-5	TRBV20-1
CASSLLTSEETQYF	TRBJ2-5	TRBV5-1
CASSPNTRYGYTF	TRBJ1-2	TRBV25-1
CVSSFSGLASYEQYF	TRBJ2-7	TRBV5-1
CASQRESSYNEQFF	TRBJ2-1	TRBV7-2
CASSTDRGYDSPLHF	TRBJ1-6	TRBV5-6
CASSSLPGQGKMNTEAFF	TRBJ1-1	TRBV5-1
CSASGTSGGGDTQYF	TRBJ2-3	TRBV20-1
CASRLRNMGEGREQFF	TRBJ2-1	TRBV5-1
CATRITGGDEQFF	TRBJ2-1	TRBV15
CAELPGQDYYGYTF	TRBJ1-2	TRBV12-3/TRBV12-4
CASSLSLGEFNYNEQFF	TRBJ2-1	TRBV11-2
CASRRQANSEQYF	TRBJ2-7	TRBV7-2
CSASPKRDGDEQFF	TRBJ2-1	TRBV20-1
CACISRGYYGYTF	TRBJ1-2	TRBV30
CASSLAPPRGLFF	TRBJ1-4	TRBV12-3/TRBV12-4
CASSYLQGAGEAFF	TRBJ1-1	TRBV7-2
CAWSGVAGGAYEQYF	TRBJ2-7	TRBV30
CASSLPGAGQPQHF	TRBJ1-5	TRBV28
CSALKGYRNTIYF	TRBJ1-3	TRBV20-1
CAIGAQGANEKLFF	TRBJ1-4	TRBV10-3